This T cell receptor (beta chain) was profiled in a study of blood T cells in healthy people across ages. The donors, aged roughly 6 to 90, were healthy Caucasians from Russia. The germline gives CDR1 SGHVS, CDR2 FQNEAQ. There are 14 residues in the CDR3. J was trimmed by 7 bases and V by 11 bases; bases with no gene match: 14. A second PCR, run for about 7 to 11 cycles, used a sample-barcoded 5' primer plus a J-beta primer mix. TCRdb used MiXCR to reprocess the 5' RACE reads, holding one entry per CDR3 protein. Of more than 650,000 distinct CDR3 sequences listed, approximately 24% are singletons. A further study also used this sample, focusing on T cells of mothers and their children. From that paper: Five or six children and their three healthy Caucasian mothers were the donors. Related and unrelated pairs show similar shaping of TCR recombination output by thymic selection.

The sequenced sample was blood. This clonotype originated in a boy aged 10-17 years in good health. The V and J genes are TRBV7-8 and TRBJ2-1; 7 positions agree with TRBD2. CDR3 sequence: CAGAGRTASNEQFF. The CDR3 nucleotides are TGTGCCGGGGCCGGGAGGACGGCTAGTAATGAGCAGTTCTTC.